A single sample is the source of the 17 T cell receptor beta chains below, sequenced in a study of blood T cells in healthy people across ages. The use of a sample-barcoded 5' primer and a J-beta primer mix characterized a second PCR of roughly 6 to 11 cycles. MiXCR, applied by TCRdb to the 5' RACE reads, yields one record per CDR3 protein. There are some 1.5 million distinct CDR3 sequences in the sample; under 30% occur only once, and 7.7% lies in the top ten. Sequencing was done on a sample of blood. These receptors were taken from a woman in her twenties or thirties in good health.

The chain recombines TRBV19 with TRBJ2-3; 10 nucleotides agree with TRBD2. The CDR3 totals 17 residues. V lost 4 bases, J lost 7 bases, and 14 bases stayed unmatched. CDR1 is LNHDA, CDR2 SQIVND, per germline (reference sequence). The CDR3 nucleotides are TGTGCCAGTAGTAGGGCTCGGACTAGCGGCCGCTTATATACGCAGTATTTT. Amino acid sequence: CASSRARTSGRLYTQYF.

The chain has TRBV4-2 and TRBJ2-7; tentatively, D is TRBD2 (5 bases). The ends were cut back, 0 bases at V and 5 bases at J, with 11 bases in the middle. The CDR3 extends over 14 amino acids. Germline V gene sequence: CDR1 LGHNA, CDR2 YNFKEQ. The CDR3 DNA follows: TGTGCCAGCAGCCAAGAGGGCGGGTGGGACGAGCAGTACTTC. This sequence encodes CASSQEGGWDEQYF.

The chain links TRBV7-2 to TRBJ2-3; 9 bases map to TRBD2. Germline V CDR1 and CDR2: SGHTA, FQGNSA. V lost 1 base, J lost 2 bases, and 7 bases stayed unmatched. The CDR3 spans 17 residues. CDR3 in amino acids: CASSLDRAGGVTDTQYF. The DNA for the CDR3 is TGTGCCAGCAGCTTAGACCGAGCGGGAGGAGTCACAGATACGCAGTATTTT. Full variable domain (outside the CDR3, taken from reference TRBV7-2 and TRBJ2-3): GAGVSQSPSNKVTEKGKDVELRCDPISGHTALYWYRQSLGQGLEFLIYFQGNSAPDKSGLPSDRFSAERTGGSVSTLTIQRTQQEDSAVYLCASSLDRAGGVTDTQYFGPGTRLTVL.

This clonotype turned up a few times. This chain connects TRBV11-2 to TRBJ2-7; D remains unclear. The CDR3 sequence is 13 residues long. The germline CDR1 and CDR2 sequences are SGHAT and FQNNGV. V lost 0 bases and J lost 5, with 8 bases in between. The CDR3 sequence: CASSLDLWDEQYF. CDR3 in DNA: TGTGCCAGCAGCTTAGATCTTTGGGACGAGCAGTACTTC. Using reference TRBV11-2 and TRBJ2-7 for the parts outside the CDR3, the full variable domain is EAGVAQSPRYKIIEKRQSVAFWCNPISGHATLYWYQQILGQGPKLLIQFQNNGVVDDSQLPKDRFSAERLKGVDSTLKIQPAKLEDSAVYLCASSLDLWDEQYFGPGTRLTVT.

The rearrangement joins TRBV2 to TRBJ1-4, with unresolved D. The CDR3 is 14 amino acids. Trimming stripped 6 bases from V and 7 bases from J, with 15 bases between. From germline, CDR1 is SNHLY and CDR2 FYNNEI. The CDR3 DNA reads as TGTGCCAGCAGGTTCGGGAAGATGGTTGAAAAACTGTTTTTT. Amino acids: CASRFGKMVEKLFF.

There are a few counts of this clonotype. The rearrangement links TRBV2 to TRBJ2-5; no clear D gene. Germline lookup yields CDR1 SNHLY and CDR2 FYNNEI. V shed 1 base and J shed 3 bases, with 18 bases lying between them. This CDR3 comprises 17 residues. CDR3 DNA sequence: TGTGCCAGCAGTGAAGGAGATGCAGGACCGATAAAAGAGACCCAGTACTTC. It is translated as CASSEGDAGPIKETQYF.

The rearrangement uses TRBV3-1 and TRBJ2-7; 7 nucleotides align to TRBD2. Germline lookup yields CDR1 LGHDT and CDR2 YNNKEL (reference sequence). J gave up 2 bases and V 4 bases, and 8 bases lay outside the gene matches. CDR3 length: 15 residues. CDR3 amino acids: CASSPSERGAYEQYF. Here the CDR3 DNA reads TGTGCCAGCAGCCCATCTGAACGGGGGGCCTACGAGCAGTACTTC.

The chain is built from TRBV6-6 and TRBJ2-7; 7 bases line up with TRBD2. V lost 0 bases, J lost 1 base, and 6 bases stayed unmatched. The CDR3 has 16 residues. In germline, CDR1 is MNHNY, CDR2 SVGAGI (reference sequence). In nucleotides, the CDR3 is TGTGCCAGCAGTTACTCAGCGGCTAGCGGTTCCTACGAGCAGTACTTC. Protein sequence: CASSYSAASGSYEQYF.

This clonotype appeared a few times. The chain carries TRBV27 and TRBJ2-7; D perhaps matches TRBD2 (5 bases). The V end lost 5 bases, the J end lost 2 bases, and 10 bases lay between the germline ends. This CDR3 comprises 13 residues. CDR1 is MNHEY, CDR2 SMNVEV, per germline (reference sequence). The CDR3 loop reads CASSPAVAYEQYF. DNA for the CDR3: TGTGCCAGCAGTCCAGCGGTAGCCTACGAGCAGTACTTC.

V gene TRBV6-2 or TRBV6-3 combines with J gene TRBJ2-7; maybe TRBD1 (6 bases). The CDR3 extends over 17 amino acids. With 7 bases removed from V and 6 bases from J, the gap between germline ends came to 28 bases. Germline V gene data show CDR1 as MNHEY and CDR2 as SVGEGT. The CDR3 region has the DNA TGTGCCAGCAAACAGGGTTTGTACAGGGATTCGACGGCCGAGCAGTACTTC. Amino acid sequence: CASKQGLYRDSTAEQYF.

This clonotype was seen only a few times. The chain has TRBV7-6 and TRBJ2-1; D may be TRBD2 (5 bases). This CDR3 comprises 15 residues. The V end was cut by 1 base, the J end by 5 bases, with 12 bases between. Germline V gives CDR1 SGHVS, CDR2 FNYEAQ. The CDR3 region is CASSLVLAPNNEQFF. The CDR3, as DNA: TGTGCCAGCAGCTTAGTATTAGCGCCAAACAATGAGCAGTTCTTC.

This clonotype was seen a few times. The chain carries TRBV10-3 and TRBJ2-5; D is unclear. CDR1 is ENHRY and CDR2 is SYGVKD in the germline V gene. The CDR3 has 14 residues. Trimming took 8 bases from V and 3 from J, leaving 16 bases between them. Here the CDR3 reads CAISASADKETQYF. Here the CDR3 DNA reads TGTGCCATCTCTGCCAGCGCCGATAAAGAGACCCAGTACTTC.

This chain links TRBV5-8 with TRBJ2-7; D tentatively reads TRBD1 or TRBD2 (5 bases each). The germline V and J ends were trimmed by 0 bases and 0 bases, with 13 bases remaining between them. Germline CDR1 reads SGHTS; CDR2 reads YDEGEE. The CDR3 runs 16 residues. CDR3: CASSLAGTRSSYEQYF. DNA for the CDR3: TGTGCCAGCAGCTTGGCCGGGACCAGGAGCTCCTACGAGCAGTACTTC.

The chain joins TRBV7-2 to TRBJ2-1; D gene uncertain. The CDR3 is made up of 14 amino acids. In germline, CDR1 is SGHTA, CDR2 FQGNSA. V lost 1 base, J lost 4 bases, and 8 bases lay in between. The CDR3 protein is CASSLGFGYNEQFF. The CDR3 nucleotides are TGTGCCAGCAGCTTAGGCTTTGGGTACAATGAGCAGTTCTTC.

V gene TRBV12-3 or TRBV12-4 combines with J gene TRBJ2-3; 10 bases are shared with TRBD2. The junction had 18 bases not matched to a gene; V was cut back by 7 bases and J by 11 bases. The CDR3 totals 16 residues. The CDR3 DNA is TGTGCCAGCAACTTAAATTGGCTAGCGGGGGCAGATGTGCAGTATTTT. It encodes CASNLNWLAGADVQYF.

Only a few counts were recorded for this clonotype. The chain employs TRBV27 and TRBJ2-1; 13 bases line up with TRBD2. The V gene's germline CDR1 is MNHEY and CDR2 SMNVEV (reference sequence). J lost 8 bases, V lost 4 bases, and 5 bases had no gene match. The CDR3 runs to 15 residues. CDR3: CASSSGLAGIDEQFF. The CDR3 bases are TGTGCCAGCAGTTCGGGACTAGCGGGAATCGATGAGCAGTTCTTC.

The chain has TRBV10-2 and TRBJ1-2, with D unresolved. The germline V gene encodes CDR1 WSHSY and CDR2 SAAADI. This CDR3 region has 13 residues. V was trimmed by 2 bases and J by 4 bases, leaving 8 bases between them. The CDR3 here is CASSETQFYGYTF. The CDR3 DNA reads TGCGCCAGCAGTGAGACGCAGTTCTATGGCTACACCTTC.